One sample yielded the 6 T cell receptor beta chains listed below, sequenced in a study of OX40 agonist ivuxolimab in advanced cancers. Receptor amplification or capture employed the immunoSEQ multiplex PCR assay. The table was pulled from immuneACCESS by TCRdb, which kept in-frame rearrangements only. Such tables lose some clones; where checked, under half of the loss comes from unresolved V genes, and the rest has no known cause. Present in this sample are 20,000 or so clones, around 80% of which were seen just once. Roughly a quarter of the sample comes from the top ten. This material consisted of CD4+ or CD8+ T cells sorted from blood, taken in a trial of the OX40 agonist ivuxolimab. The receptors come from an adult with an advanced solid tumor such as melanoma, head and neck, liver or kidney cancer.

The V and J genes are TRBV14 and TRBJ1-2; D is unclear. The length of the CDR3 is 13 residues. Germline V CDR1 and CDR2: SGHDN, FVKESK. V was shortened by 2 bases and J by 2 bases, with 6 bases between the two germline ends. Here the CDR3 reads CASSQLSNYGYTF. Written as DNA, the CDR3 is TGTGCCAGCAGCCAACTGTCGAACTATGGCTACACCTTC.

This chain connects TRBV19 to TRBJ2-2; maybe TRBD1 (6 bases). The CDR3 is 14 residues long. Germline V gene data show CDR1 as LNHDA and CDR2 as SQIVND (reference sequence). Trimming pared 7 bases from V and 8 bases from J, leaving 17 bases between. The CDR3 reads CASTLGQSGGELFF. For the CDR3, the DNA is TGTGCCAGTACGCTCGGACAGTCTGGTGGGGAGCTGTTTTTT.

With respect to this clone: A read error is possible here, since a much larger clone lies one base away. The rearrangement links TRBV7-3 to TRBJ2-1; D possibly corresponds to TRBD2 (5 bases). Per the germline V gene, CDR1 is SGHTA and CDR2 is FQGTGA. Trimming took off 1 base at V and 7 bases at J, with 5 bases between the two ends. CDR3 length: 12 residues. The CDR3 DNA follows: TGTGCCAGCAGCTTAAGCGGGAATGAGCAGTTCTTC. Translating gives CASSLSGNEQFF.

The rearrangement joins TRBV27 to TRBJ1-1, with no clear D. The V end was cut by 3 bases, the J end by 4 bases, with 9 bases between. The length of the CDR3 is 13 residues. Germline CDR1 MNHEY, CDR2 SMNVEV (reference sequence). CDR3 sequence: CASSLVQSTEAFF. CDR3 nucleotide sequence: TGTGCCAGCAGTTTGGTCCAATCCACTGAAGCTTTCTTT.

This clone has a handful of counts. One junction end does not reproduce the germline sequence, and a read error may be involved. Other nucleotide sequences from this sample produce the same CDR3. The V and J genes are TRBV4-1 and TRBJ2-7, with D perhaps TRBD1 (6 bases). In germline, CDR1 is MGHRA, CDR2 YSYEKL. The CDR3 runs to 13 residues. CDR3 residues: CASSQVGADEQYF. CDR3 nucleotide sequence: TGTGCCAGCAGCCAAGTGGGGGCCGACGAGCAGTACTTC.

This chain joins TRBV27 and TRBJ1-1; 8 bases align to TRBD1. V trimming: 6 bases; J trimming: 2 bases; junction bases outside the gene matches: 5. The CDR3 is 14 residues long. Germline CDR1 MNHEY, CDR2 SMNVEV (reference sequence). The CDR3 DNA reads TGTGCCAGCAGGTGGACAGGGTTTAACACTGAAGCTTTCTTT. As protein: CASRWTGFNTEAFF.